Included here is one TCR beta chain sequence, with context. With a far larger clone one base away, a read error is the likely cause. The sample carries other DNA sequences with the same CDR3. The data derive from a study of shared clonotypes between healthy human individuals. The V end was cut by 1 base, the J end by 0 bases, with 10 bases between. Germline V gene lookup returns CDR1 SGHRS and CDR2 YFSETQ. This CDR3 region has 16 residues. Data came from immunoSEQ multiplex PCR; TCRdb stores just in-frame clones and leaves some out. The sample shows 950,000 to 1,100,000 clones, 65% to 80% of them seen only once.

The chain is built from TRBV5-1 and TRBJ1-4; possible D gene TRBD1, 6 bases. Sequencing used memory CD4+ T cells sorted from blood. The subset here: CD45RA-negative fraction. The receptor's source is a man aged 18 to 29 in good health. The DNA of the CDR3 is TGCGCCAGCAGCTTGACAGGGACCGCAACTAATGAAAAACTGTTTTTT. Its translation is CASSLTGTATNEKLFF.